The T cell receptor (beta chain) described here comes from a study of Graves' ophthalmopathy and Graves' hyperthyroidism. Study-level findings and limits: Blood was where most expanded thyroid clonotypes above 0.001 frequency also turned up.

Ophthalmopathy not arising within 18 months of follow-up defined hyperthyroidism as stable. Other autoimmune diseases, uncontrolled infections, pregnancy or lactation led to the exclusion of patients. PBMCs were isolated from an approximately 10 ml sample of fresh peripheral blood. CDR3 length equals 13 residues. V was cut by 6 bases and J by 3 bases, with 11 bases left in between. This clonotype was detected ten times or more. Its antigen is unknown. TCR beta CDR3 regions were amplified from RNA transcripts. HTBI primers were used in a first-round RT-PCR, which preceded a second-round multiplex PCR. TCRdb re-called the multiplex PCR reads with MiXCR, one entry per CDR3 protein. The table includes about 390,000 distinct CDR3 sequences, less than 20% detected once.

This clonotype was obtained from a woman between 18 and 29 years old with stable Graves' hyperthyroidism. This rearrangement joins TRBV12-3 or TRBV12-4 to TRBJ2-5; D is undetermined. Sequenced sample: peripheral blood. CDR3 protein: CASSQGIKETQYF. The CDR3 DNA follows: TGTGCCAGCAGCCAAGGCATAAAAGAGACCCAGTACTTC.